One sample yielded the 18 T cell receptor beta chains listed below, sequenced in a study of blood T cell repertoires in COVID-19. Sequencing was performed with immunoSEQ multiplex PCR; in TCRdb, only in-frame clones are kept and a portion is missing. The sample lists 130,000 to 150,000 clones, around 83% occurring once. Sequenced: peripheral blood. The receptors were sampled from a human donor with acute or convalescent COVID-19. The donor label of this sample is uncertain.

The chain joins TRBV6-5 to TRBJ1-1; D remains unclear. The germline gives CDR1 MNHEY, CDR2 SVGAGI. The CDR3 extends over 15 amino acids. V was pared by 0 bases and J by 3 bases, with 11 bases between. The CDR3 DNA follows: TGTGCCAGCAGTTACTCGGAGGGATGGGACACTGAAGCTTTCTTT. Encoded protein: CASSYSEGWDTEAFF.

The J gene is TRBJ2-1, the V gene TRBV5-1; 7 nucleotides align to TRBD1. The V gene end was trimmed by 2 bases and the J gene end by 0 bases; junction bases not matched to a gene: 2. Germline CDR1 SGHRS, CDR2 YFSETQ. The CDR3 is made up of 15 amino acids. CDR3: CASSLQGSSYNEQFF. The CDR3 DNA is TGCGCCAGCAGCTTACAGGGGAGCTCCTACAATGAGCAGTTCTTC. The whole variable domain, filled in from reference TRBV5-1 and TRBJ2-1, reads KAGVTQTPRYLIKTRGQQVTLSCSPISGHRSVSWYQQTPGQGLQFLFEYFSETQRNKGNFPGRFSGRQFSNSRSEMNVSTLELGDSALYLCASSLQGSSYNEQFFGPGTRLTVL.

This rearrangement joins TRBV4-3 to TRBJ1-6; D gene uncertain. The CDR3 is 15 amino acids. Trimming removed 0 bases at V and 9 bases at J, with 12 bases between. The germline CDR1 and CDR2 sequences are LGHNA and YSLEER. The CDR3 loop reads CASSQDPGKASPLHF. CDR3 in DNA: TGCGCCAGCAGCCAAGATCCCGGGAAGGCTTCACCCCTCCACTTT.

The J gene is TRBJ1-5, the V gene TRBV24-1; D gene uncertain. CDR3 length: 14 residues. Germline-derived CDR1 and CDR2 are KGHDR and SFDVKD. Trimming stripped 4 bases from V and 3 bases from J, with 9 bases between. Here the CDR3 DNA reads TGTGCCACCAGTGAGGCAGTCTCCAATCAGCCCCAGCATTTT. Amino acids: CATSEAVSNQPQHF.

The CDR3 spells CASSPRGGGYGYTF. CDR3 in DNA: TGTGCCAGCAGCCCACGAGGGGGGGGCTATGGCTACACCTTC. The gene calls are TRBV11-1 and TRBJ1-2; maybe TRBD1 (6 bases). The V end was cut by 5 bases, the J end by 4 bases, with 14 bases between. Germline V gene data show CDR1 as SGHAT and CDR2 as FQDESV (reference sequence). The CDR3 extends over 14 amino acids.

The chain joins TRBV7-2 to TRBJ1-2; weak D call: TRBD1 (6 bases). Germline CDR1 reads SGHTA; CDR2 reads FQGNSA. Between the trimmed V and J ends, which lost 11 bases and 8 bases, there was a span of 21 bases. The CDR3 is 13 amino acids. The CDR3: CASKQGSGLGYTF. The CDR3 DNA sequence: TGTGCCTCCAAACAGGGATCGGGTTTGGGCTACACCTTC.

This chain joins TRBV2 and TRBJ1-3; 8 bases are a match to TRBD1. V lost 4 bases and J lost 3; bases outside the gene matches: 8. Per germline, CDR1 SNHLY and CDR2 FYNNEI. The length of the CDR3 is 16 residues. The chain's CDR3 is CASSGQGATVGNTIYF. The CDR3 DNA reads TGTGCCAGCAGTGGGCAGGGGGCAACGGTTGGAAACACCATATATTTT. Supplemented by reference TRBV2 and TRBJ1-3, the full variable domain reads EPEVTQTPSHQVTQMGQEVILRCVPISNHLYFYWYRQILGQKVEFLVSFYNNEISEKSEIFDDQFSVERPDGSNFTLKIRSTKLEDSAMYFCASSGQGATVGNTIYFGEGSWLTVV.

CDR3 region: CSAWADHSGANVLTF. The CDR3 region has the DNA TGCAGCGCTTGGGCCGACCACTCTGGGGCCAACGTCCTGACTTTC. The chain recombines TRBV29-1 with TRBJ2-6; D gene unclear. The CDR3 is 15 amino acids. V lost 7 bases to trimming and J lost 0 bases, with 13 bases between them. Germline-derived CDR1 and CDR2 are SQVTM and ANQGSEA.

The rearrangement joins TRBV3-1 (or the pseudogene TRBV3-2) to TRBJ1-2; 12 nucleotides match TRBD1. This CDR3 has 19 residues. Unmatched junction bases numbered 16, after V lost 4 bases and J lost 4 bases. Looked up from germline, CDR1 is LGHDT and CDR2 is YNNKEL (reference sequence). In DNA form, the CDR3 reads TGTGCCAGCAGCCCACCGGCATGGGGACAGGGGGCTTTGGTCTATGGCTACACCTTC. Its translation: CASSPPAWGQGALVYGYTF.

With respect to this clone: One end of the junction varies from germline; a read error may be responsible. The chain has TRBV4-3 and TRBJ1-2, with TRBD1 matching over 8 bases. CDR3 length equals 13 residues. Germline-derived CDR1 and CDR2 are LGHNA and YSLEER. CDR3 in DNA: TGCGCCAGCAGCGAAGACAGGGGTCATGGCTACACCTTC. This gives the protein CASSEDRGHGYTF.

V usage is TRBV6-5 and J usage is TRBJ2-2, with TRBD2 matching over 7 bases. The V and J ends lost 5 bases and 5 bases, in that order; junction bases with no gene match: 5. CDR3 size: 14 residues. Germline V gives CDR1 MNHEY, CDR2 SVGAGI. This chain's CDR3 is CASSRDYLTGELFF. In DNA, the CDR3 is TGTGCCAGCAGTCGGGACTATTTAACCGGGGAGCTGTTTTTT.

The rearrangement links TRBV5-6 to TRBJ1-2; D ambiguous. Germline lookup yields CDR1 SGHDT and CDR2 YYEEEE. Between the trimmed V and J ends, which lost 2 bases and 5 bases, there was a span of 7 bases. The CDR3 runs 12 residues. The CDR3 reads CASSFPGYGYTF. CDR3 coding DNA: TGTGCCAGCAGCTTTCCGGGATATGGCTACACCTTC.

This clone was seen a few times. The chain carries TRBV2 and TRBJ1-1; no clear D gene. Germline CDR1 and CDR2: SNHLY and FYNNEI. V gave up 8 bases and J gave up 4 bases, with 8 bases separating them. The CDR3 contains 11 residues. For the CDR3, the DNA is TGTGCCAGCCGTCGGGTCACTGAAGCTTTCTTT. It is translated as CASRRVTEAFF.

The V gene is TRBV5-1, the J gene TRBJ1-1; D gene ambiguous. V was shortened by 1 base and J by 1 base, with 5 bases between the two germline ends. The germline V gene has CDR1 SGHRS and CDR2 YFSETQ. CDR3 length: 13 residues. CDR3 bases: TGCGCCAGCAGCTTGCAGGAGAACACTGAAGCTTTCTTT. Translating gives CASSLQENTEAFF.

This clone appeared once. The genes are TRBV6-2 or TRBV6-3 and TRBJ1-4, with D unresolved. Germline V gene data show CDR1 as MNHEY and CDR2 as SVGEGT. V was cut by 6 bases and J by 4 bases, with 9 bases left in between. This CDR3 is built from 13 residues. The CDR3 loop is CASSRANNEKLFF. DNA for the CDR3: TGTGCCAGCAGCCGGGCCAATAATGAAAAACTGTTTTTT.

The genes are TRBV30 and TRBJ2-1; TRBD1 is a possible D gene (5 bases). Per germline, CDR1 GTSNPN and CDR2 SVGIG (reference sequence). V gave up 4 bases and J gave up 9 bases, with 19 bases separating them. The CDR3 is 14 amino acids. This CDR3 reads CAWTSSLGVGEQFF. CDR3 DNA sequence: TGTGCCTGGACTTCCTCCCTAGGGGTTGGTGAGCAGTTCTTC.

This chain joins TRBV6-2 or TRBV6-3 and TRBJ2-3; D gene unclear. CDR3 length: 13 residues. Between the trimmed V and J ends, which lost 4 bases and 4 bases, there was a span of 9 bases. Per germline, CDR1 MNHEY and CDR2 SVGEGT. CDR3 DNA: TGTGCCAGCAGTTCCGAGGCTGCAGATACGCAGTATTTT. It specifies CASSSEAADTQYF.

The chain links TRBV3-1 (or the pseudogene TRBV3-2) to TRBJ1-3; 7 bases are shared with TRBD1. J gave up 0 bases and V 0 bases, and 5 bases lay outside the gene matches. The germline V gene encodes CDR1 LGHDT and CDR2 YNNKEL (reference sequence). There are 17 residues in the CDR3. The CDR3 is CASSQDWAGGSGNTIYF. CDR3 nucleotide sequence: TGTGCCAGCAGCCAAGATTGGGCAGGGGGCTCTGGAAACACCATATATTTT.